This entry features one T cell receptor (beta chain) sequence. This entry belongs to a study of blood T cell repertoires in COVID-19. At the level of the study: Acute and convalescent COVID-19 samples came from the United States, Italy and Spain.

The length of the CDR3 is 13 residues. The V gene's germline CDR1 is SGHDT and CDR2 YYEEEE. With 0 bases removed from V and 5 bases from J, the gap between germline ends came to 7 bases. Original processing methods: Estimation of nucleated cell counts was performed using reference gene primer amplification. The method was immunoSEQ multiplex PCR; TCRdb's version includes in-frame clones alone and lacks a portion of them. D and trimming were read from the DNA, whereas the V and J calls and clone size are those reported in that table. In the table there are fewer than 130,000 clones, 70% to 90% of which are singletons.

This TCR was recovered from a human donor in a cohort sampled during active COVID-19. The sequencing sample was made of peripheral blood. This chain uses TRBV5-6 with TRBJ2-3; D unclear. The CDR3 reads CASSLVAKDTQYF. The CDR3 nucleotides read TGTGCCAGCAGCTTGGTGGCCAAAGATACGCAGTATTTT.